These 20 T cell receptor beta chains were all obtained from the same sample, sequenced in a study of response to subunit inactivated influenza vaccine. A single record per CDR3 protein comes from TCRdb applying MiXCR to the RT-PCR reads. The sample shows 200,000 to 250,000 distinct CDR3 sequences, 12% of them seen only once. The sequencing used non-naive T cells sorted from PBMCs, collected approximately 15 days before vaccination. Receptors were obtained from a man in his forties or fifties who received an inactivated influenza vaccine.

In this sample, this clonotype turned up a few times. The J gene is TRBJ2-1, the V gene TRBV3-1, with 13 bases identical to TRBD2. Germline V gene lookup returns CDR1 LGHDT and CDR2 YNNKEL (reference sequence). J was trimmed by 9 bases and V by 4 bases; bases with no gene match: 6. The CDR3 is 15 amino acids. This CDR3 is CASSPGLAGVSEQFF. CDR3 DNA sequence: TGTGCCAGCAGCCCAGGACTAGCGGGAGTGTCTGAGCAGTTCTTC.

This clonotype was detected only a few times. The chain combines TRBV3-1 with TRBJ2-7, with 12 nucleotides matching TRBD2. The CDR3 runs to 13 residues. Germline V gene sequence: CDR1 LGHDT, CDR2 YNNKEL (reference sequence). With V trimmed by 4 bases and J by 6 bases, 1 base remained unmatched. The CDR3 DNA sequence: TGTGCCAGCAGCCGACTAGCGGGAGTCGAGCAGTACTTC. It is translated as CASSRLAGVEQYF.

The chain uses TRBV7-8 and TRBJ2-7; D perhaps matches TRBD2 (5 bases). The CDR3 consists of 15 residues. The germline V and J ends were trimmed by 6 bases and 0 bases, with 15 bases remaining between them. Germline CDR1 SGHVS, CDR2 FQNEAQ. As DNA, the CDR3 is TGTGCCAGCAGGAGTGCGGGTCCTCCCTCCTACGAGCAGTACTTC. This encodes CASRSAGPPSYEQYF. The full variable domain, with the rest looked up from reference TRBV7-8 and TRBJ2-7, is GAGVSQSPRYKVAKRGQDVALRCDPISGHVSLFWYQQALGQGPEFLTYFQNEAQLDKSGLPSDRFFAERPEGSVSTLKIQRTQQEDSAVYLCASRSAGPPSYEQYFGPGTRLTVT.

The CDR3 region is CASSIRGVSGGRTDTQYF. CDR3 nucleotides: TGTGCCAGCAGCATCAGGGGGGTTAGCGGGGGGCGCACAGATACGCAGTATTTT. This chain links TRBV11-2 with TRBJ2-3, with TRBD2 identical over 10 bases. CDR1 and CDR2 (germline): SGHAT, FQNNGV. This CDR3 has 18 amino acids. V shed 5 bases and J 1 base; nucleotides not matched to a gene: 12.

In this sample, this clonotype turned up a few times. The chain uses TRBV6-2 or TRBV6-3 and TRBJ1-2; D not certain. The V end was cut by 2 bases, the J end by 3 bases, with 19 bases between. This CDR3 region has 17 residues. Germline CDR1 is MNHEY and CDR2 is SVGEGT. The CDR3, as DNA: TGTGCCAGCAGTTACCCAGAAAAAGGACCTATAGACTATGGCTACACCTTC. Protein product: CASSYPEKGPIDYGYTF.

Ten or more counts support this clonotype. The CDR3 loop is CASRPSGVRYTF. The CDR3, as DNA: TGTGCCAGCAGGCCCTCGGGGGTTCGCTACACCTTC. V is TRBV12-3 or TRBV12-4 and J is TRBJ1-2; D may be TRBD1 (5 bases). V was clipped by 6 bases and J by 9 bases, with 14 bases between them. The CDR3 has 12 amino acids.

The chain carries TRBV5-1 and TRBJ2-3; 10 positions match TRBD2. Per the germline V gene, CDR1 is SGHRS and CDR2 is YFSETQ. V trimming: 3 bases; J trimming: 6 bases; junction bases outside the gene matches: 7. The CDR3 contains 15 residues. In nucleotides, the CDR3 is TGCGCCAGCAGCTGGAGCGGGAGGGCGACGGATACGCAGTATTTT. Translated, it gives CASSWSGRATDTQYF.

This clonotype was recorded at least ten times. The chain is built from TRBV24-1 and TRBJ2-6, with no clear D. This CDR3 comprises 15 residues. Germline lookup yields CDR1 KGHDR and CDR2 SFDVKD. Trimming left V 3 bases short and J 0 bases short, with 5 bases between. Written as DNA, the CDR3 is TGTGCCACCAGTGATCCTGGCTCTGGGGCCAACGTCCTGACTTTC. It specifies CATSDPGSGANVLTF.

This clonotype was counted ten times or more. The chain links TRBV10-3 to TRBJ2-1, with 7 bases fitting TRBD2. The CDR3 totals 14 residues. From germline, CDR1 is ENHRY and CDR2 SYGVKD. Unmatched junction bases numbered 8, after V lost 4 bases and J lost 8 bases. CDR3 in amino acids: CAISGGGDSDEQFF. The CDR3 DNA is TGTGCCATCAGTGGGGGGGGGGATTCAGATGAGCAGTTCTTC.

The table lists this clonotype with a few counts. The chain is built from TRBV20-1 and TRBJ1-6; D uncertain. Germline V gene lookup returns CDR1 DFQATT and CDR2 SNEGSKA (reference sequence). The germline V and J ends were trimmed by 1 base and 7 bases, with 8 bases remaining between them. CDR3 size: 13 residues. CDR3 region: CSARVVRNSPLHF. CDR3 in DNA: TGCAGTGCTAGAGTAGTGAGGAATTCACCCCTCCACTTT.

The chain combines TRBV7-9 with TRBJ1-1; D remains unclear. The germline V and J ends were trimmed by 1 base and 9 bases, with 15 bases remaining between them. The CDR3 consists of 14 residues. Germline V gives CDR1 SEHNR, CDR2 FQNEAQ (reference sequence). DNA for the CDR3: TGTGCCAGCAGCTTAGGTGTGGAGCCCATGAAAGCTTTCTTT. It encodes CASSLGVEPMKAFF.

This clonotype showed up just a few times. The chain links TRBV5-1 to TRBJ2-3, with 10 bases fitting TRBD2. This CDR3 has 16 amino acids. J was trimmed by 2 bases and V by 3 bases; bases with no gene match: 6. Per germline, CDR1 SGHRS and CDR2 YFSETQ. The CDR3 DNA reads TGCGCCAGCAGCTGGCTAGCGGGGGAATCCACAGATACGCAGTATTTT. Translated, it gives CASSWLAGESTDTQYF. The full variable domain, rest sourced from reference TRBV5-1 and TRBJ2-3, is KAGVTQTPRYLIKTRGQQVTLSCSPISGHRSVSWYQQTPGQGLQFLFEYFSETQRNKGNFPGRFSGRQFSNSRSEMNVSTLELGDSALYLCASSWLAGESTDTQYFGPGTRLTVL.

This clonotype was picked up many times. The genes are TRBV20-1 and TRBJ2-1, with D maybe TRBD1 (5 bases). The V gene's germline CDR1 is DFQATT and CDR2 SNEGSKA (reference sequence). V was trimmed by 4 bases and J by 3 bases, leaving 16 bases between them. The CDR3 is made up of 15 amino acids. CDR3 nucleotide sequence: TGCAGTGCTATAGAGATCACCGACAGCTACAATGAGCAGTTCTTC. Its protein is CSAIEITDSYNEQFF.

This clonotype was seen ten or more times. CDR3 sequence reads: CASSVAGTVNEKLFF. CDR3 bases: TGTGCCAGCAGCGTAGCCGGGACAGTTAACGAAAAACTGTTTTTT. This rearrangement joins TRBV9 to TRBJ1-4; the match to TRBD1 covers 7 bases. The germline V gene encodes CDR1 SGDLS and CDR2 YYNGEE. V lost 0 bases, J lost 8 bases, and 7 bases stayed unmatched. The CDR3 is made up of 15 amino acids.

This clonotype was counted only a few times. This chain links TRBV20-1 with TRBJ2-2, with 12 bases matching TRBD2. The germline gives CDR1 DFQATT, CDR2 SNEGSKA (reference sequence). This CDR3 contains 16 residues. Losses at the gene ends were 6 bases for V and 4 bases for J; bases not matched to a gene: 9. As DNA, the CDR3 is TGCAGTGCCCGACGACTAGCGGGGGAGGGCACCGGGGAGCTGTTTTTT. Its protein is CSARRLAGEGTGELFF.

The chain joins TRBV6-2 or TRBV6-3 to TRBJ2-1; maybe TRBD1 (7 bases). V gave up 0 bases and J gave up 10 bases, with 13 bases separating them. Germline CDR1 is MNHEY and CDR2 is SVGEGT. CDR3 length: 14 amino acids. In DNA form, the CDR3 reads TGTGCCAGCAGTTACTCCAGGGGGGCGGGGGAGCAGTTCTTC. It encodes CASSYSRGAGEQFF.

The chain employs TRBV19 and TRBJ1-1; TRBD1 is a possible D gene (5 bases). CDR1 is LNHDA, CDR2 SQIVND, per germline (reference sequence). V was shortened by 4 bases and J by 10 bases, with 10 bases between the two germline ends. The CDR3 totals 11 residues. CDR3 sequence reads: CASSRYGAAFF. The CDR3, as DNA: TGTGCCAGTAGTAGATACGGGGCAGCTTTCTTT.

This clonotype has just a few counts. The V and J genes are TRBV18 and TRBJ2-7, with D uncertain. Germline V lookup: CDR1 KGHSH, CDR2 LQKENI. Trimming pared 3 bases from V and 2 bases from J, leaving 11 bases between. The CDR3 totals 14 residues. The CDR3 bases are TGTGCCAGCTCACCCCGGGCCACTCCCTACGAGCAGTACTTC. Translating it yields CASSPRATPYEQYF.

This clonotype came up a few times. V and J are TRBV29-1 and TRBJ2-7; D unclear. In germline, CDR1 is SQVTM, CDR2 ANQGSEA. This CDR3 has 12 amino acids. The V and J ends lost 4 bases and 3 bases respectively, with 10 bases between them. CDR3 residues: CSVVFASYEQYF. The CDR3 coding sequence is TGCAGCGTTGTCTTTGCCAGCTACGAGCAGTACTTC.

In this sample, this clonotype is medium-sized. This chain links TRBV29-1 with TRBJ2-3; possibly TRBD1 for D (5 bases). Germline assignment: CDR1 SQVTM and CDR2 ANQGSEA. This CDR3 comprises 15 residues. The ends were cut back, 1 base at V and 0 bases at J, with 11 bases in the middle. The CDR3 DNA follows: TGCAGCGTTGAAGTTAAGGGGTCTAGCACAGATACGCAGTATTTT. Encoded protein: CSVEVKGSSTDTQYF.